This T cell receptor (beta chain) was recovered during a study of immune heterogeneity within non-small cell lung tumors. Points from the study as a whole: Clonotypes of T-cell receptor beta found at high frequency were largely distinct between individual patients.

In regard to this clonotype: Its antigen is as yet unknown. Given a much more abundant clone one base away, this may be a read error.

Multiplex PCR employing 32 V and 13 J primers generated amplicons of the TCR beta CDR3. TCRdb analysed the multiplex PCR reads with MiXCR anew, one entry per CDR3 protein. The data show roughly 7,200 distinct CDR3 sequences, 20% to 25% seen once. This CDR3 contains 13 residues. CDR1 MNHEY and CDR2 SVGEGT come from the germline V gene. TCRs were amplified from roughly 540 ng gDNA of bulk tumor per sample. Several biopsies per primary tumor, spaced far apart, were taken during surgery. Patients had untreated, newly diagnosed non-small cell lung cancer and underwent curative surgery. The sample taken for sequencing was lung tumor tissue. The source is a man between 60 and 70 years old with non-small cell lung cancer. V is TRBV6-2 or TRBV6-3 and J is TRBJ1-1; D gene uncertain. For the CDR3, the DNA is TGTGCCACCAGTTACTCGAAATCGGCTGAAGCTTTCTTT. It codes for CATSYSKSAEAFF.